Listed below are T cell receptor beta chains from one sample, sequenced in a study of cytomegalovirus exposure and HLA in healthy donors. Repertoires were generated with immunoSEQ multiplex PCR, while TCRdb's copy carries only in-frame clones and drops some. Of around 150,000 clones detected, around 65% appear once; the ten largest clones hold over 5%. Sequences were obtained from PBMCs. Source of these receptors: a woman aged 60-70 years in good health and CMV-seronegative. The CDR3 runs from the conserved cysteine through the conserved F or W. A D gene is named only where the DNA matches it firmly. Clone size is stated in some rows and not others, as once, few, many or a class when expanded.

CDR3aa: CASSTGQYTEAFF; CDR3nt: TGTGCCAGCAGCACCGGACAGTACACTGAAGCTTTCTTT; abundance: once; v_gene: TRBV7-9; d_gene: -; j_gene: TRBJ1-1
CDR3aa: CASSLGGRDDEQYF; CDR3nt: TGTGCCAGCAGCCTGGGGGGGAGGGACGACGAGCAGTACTTC; abundance: few; v_gene: TRBV5-4; d_gene: TRBD2; j_gene: TRBJ2-7
CDR3aa: CASSGGSGRATYEQYF; CDR3nt: TGTGCCAGCAGTGGGGGAAGCGGGAGGGCCACCTACGAGCAGTACTTC; abundance: -; v_gene: TRBV2; d_gene: TRBD2; j_gene: TRBJ2-7
CDR3aa: CASRPGQGIYSNQPQHF; CDR3nt: TGTGCCAGCAGGCCGGGACAGGGCATTTATAGCAATCAGCCCCAGCATTTT; abundance: -; v_gene: TRBV27; d_gene: TRBD1; j_gene: TRBJ1-5
CDR3aa: CASSSRTAYGYTF; CDR3nt: TGTGCCAGCAGTTCTCGGACAGCCTATGGCTACACCTTC; abundance: -; v_gene: TRBV28; d_gene: -; j_gene: TRBJ1-2
CDR3aa: CATRAGQRAVGREKLFF; CDR3nt: TGTGCCACCAGGGCAGGGCAGCGGGCCGTAGGAAGGGAAAAACTGTTTTTT; abundance: -; v_gene: TRBV15; d_gene: -; j_gene: TRBJ1-4
CDR3aa: CASSEWDSNSPLHF; CDR3nt: TGTGCCAGCAGTGAATGGGACAGTAATTCACCCCTCCACTTT; abundance: -; v_gene: TRBV2; d_gene: TRBD1; j_gene: TRBJ1-6
CDR3aa: CASKGPRVTQYF; CDR3nt: TGTGCCAGCAAGGGGCCCAGGGTTACGCAGTATTTT; abundance: -; v_gene: TRBV6-1; d_gene: -; j_gene: TRBJ2-3
CDR3aa: CSVADNDNEQFF; CDR3nt: TGCAGCGTCGCCGACAACGACAATGAGCAGTTCTTC; abundance: -; v_gene: TRBV29-1; d_gene: -; j_gene: TRBJ2-1
CDR3aa: CASSLRTSGGAGGEQYF; CDR3nt: TGTGCCAGCAGCTTAAGGACTAGCGGGGGGGCCGGGGGCGAGCAGTACTTC; abundance: -; v_gene: TRBV7-2; d_gene: TRBD2; j_gene: TRBJ2-7
CDR3aa: CASSRIDRGNTEAFF; CDR3nt: TGTGCCAGCAGCCGAATAGACAGGGGGAACACTGAAGCTTTCTTT; abundance: -; v_gene: TRBV5-6; d_gene: TRBD1; j_gene: TRBJ1-1
CDR3aa: CASRDFDEQFF; CDR3nt: TGCGCCAGCAGGGACTTTGATGAGCAGTTCTTC; abundance: -; v_gene: TRBV5-1; d_gene: -; j_gene: TRBJ2-1
CDR3aa: CASKGGGWASYNEQFF; CDR3nt: TGTGCCAGCAAGGGCGGGGGCTGGGCCTCCTACAATGAGCAGTTCTTC; abundance: -; v_gene: TRBV2; d_gene: -; j_gene: TRBJ2-1
CDR3aa: CASSFERNTQYF; CDR3nt: TGCGCCAGCAGCTTCGAGCGGAATACGCAGTATTTT; abundance: -; v_gene: TRBV5-1; d_gene: -; j_gene: TRBJ2-3